Below, 23 T cell receptor beta chains from the same sample are listed, as sequenced in a study of low-dose radiotherapy and immunotherapy resistance in tumors. Described time point: after trial treatment. Described treatment: LDRT plus nivolumab, ipilimumab, low-dose cyclophosphamide and aspirin (RACIN trial). For amplifying TCRs, the PCR ran for approximately 18 cycles with Phusion, which was used together with a constant-region primer and the adapter on the V primers. MiXCR was run by TCRdb on the reads, yielding one entry per CDR3 protein. The repertoire holds 40,000 to 65,000 distinct CDR3 sequences, around 34% seen once, with roughly 8.2% in the top ten. Sequenced material: PBMCs, taken after low-dose radiotherapy plus immunotherapy. The receptors shown here come from a male donor with rectosigmoid adenocarcinoma.

This clonotype appeared a few times. This sequence joins TRBV28 and TRBJ1-1; tentative D call: TRBD1 (6 bases). Germline CDR1 and CDR2: MDHEN and SYDVKM. Trimming pared 5 bases from V and 1 base from J, leaving 8 bases between. CDR3 length: 13 amino acids. CDR3 region: CASSQGRNTEAFF. The CDR3 coding sequence is TGTGCCAGCAGTCAGGGGCGGAACACTGAAGCTTTCTTT.

This clonotype was counted many times. The chain joins TRBV5-1 to TRBJ2-2; a possible D gene is TRBD2 (6 bases). This CDR3 region has 15 residues. Germline V gene sequence: CDR1 SGHRS, CDR2 YFSETQ. V gave up 3 bases and J gave up 3 bases, with 12 bases separating them. The CDR3 DNA is TGCGCCAGCAGCTCAGGGACTCCAGACACCGGGGAGCTGTTTTTT. Translation gives CASSSGTPDTGELFF.

A few counts support this clonotype. This chain uses TRBV5-1 with TRBJ2-1; tentative D call: TRBD2 (5 bases). The V end lost 4 bases, the J end lost 7 bases, and 21 bases lay between the germline ends. The CDR3 runs to 16 residues. Per the germline V gene, CDR1 is SGHRS and CDR2 is YFSETQ. This CDR3 reads CASSVVMGPKRNEQFF. CDR3 nucleotide sequence: TGCGCCAGCAGCGTGGTCATGGGCCCAAAGCGGAATGAGCAGTTCTTC.

This clonotype was detected ten times or more. The chain recombines TRBV27 with TRBJ2-4, with D hard to call. Germline V lookup: CDR1 MNHEY, CDR2 SMNVEV (reference sequence). The CDR3 loop spans 15 amino acids. Trimming pared 4 bases from V and 5 bases from J, leaving 15 bases between. The CDR3 reads CASSSIRAGQNIQYF. The CDR3 region has the DNA TGTGCCAGCAGTTCCATCCGGGCCGGGCAAAACATTCAGTACTTC.

Of note for this clonotype: This probably arose from a read error, given a far larger clone one base away. The chain is built from TRBV7-6 and TRBJ1-1; no clear D gene. Germline loops: CDR1 SGHVS, CDR2 FNYEAQ. The CDR3 has 17 residues. CDR3 nucleotides: TGTGCCAGCAGCTTCGGCGGCACGCGGGCGCTAAACACTGTAGCTTTCTTT. Protein: CASSFGGTRALNTVAFF.

The rearrangement links TRBV5-4 to TRBJ1-3; D gene unclear. The germline V and J ends were trimmed by 0 bases and 0 bases, with 16 bases remaining between them. Germline V gene lookup returns CDR1 SGHNT and CDR2 YYREEE (reference sequence). This CDR3 is built from 18 residues. CDR3 protein: CASSLASGRMSSGNTIYF. The CDR3 DNA is TGTGCCAGCAGCTTGGCCTCAGGACGGATGAGCTCTGGAAACACCATATATTTT.

The chain is built from TRBV7-3 and TRBJ1-2, with TRBD1 identical over 9 bases. In germline, CDR1 is SGHTA, CDR2 FQGTGA. The CDR3 has 20 residues. J gave up 4 bases and V 5 bases, and 23 bases lay outside the gene matches. CDR3 coding DNA: TGTGCCAGCAGCCCCAATCCCGATACAGGGGGCATTGTTTTGTGCTATGGCTACACCTTC. Its translation: CASSPNPDTGGIVLCYGYTF.

This clonotype was counted at least ten times. The chain uses TRBV24-1 and TRBJ2-3, with unresolved D. CDR3 length equals 12 residues. Between the trimmed V and J ends, which lost 4 bases and 5 bases, there was a span of 6 bases. CDR1 KGHDR and CDR2 SFDVKD come from the germline V gene. The CDR3 bases are TGTGCCACCAGTGACGCGCGAGATACGCAGTATTTT. It yields the protein CATSDARDTQYF.

With respect to this clonotype: The DNA is left out, because the CDR3 cannot be placed on it with certainty; the CDR3 is given as TCRdb lists it. This chain links TRBV28 with TRBJ2-2. The length of the CDR3 is 12 amino acids, counting both ends. Germline V gene sequence: CDR1 MDHEN, CDR2 SYDVKM. The CDR3 protein is CASICAPGSCFF.

The sample holds one count of this clonotype. The chain joins TRBV9 to TRBJ2-3; D might be TRBD2 (5 bases). Germline V CDR1 and CDR2: SGDLS, YYNGEE. V was shortened by 2 bases and J by 2 bases, with 15 bases between the two germline ends. This CDR3 contains 16 residues. CDR3 in amino acids: CASSVLGVGLTDTQYF. In nucleotides, the CDR3 is TGTGCCAGCAGCGTCCTCGGGGTAGGGCTCACAGATACGCAGTATTTT.

This clonotype was counted between two and nine times. The V call is TRBV20-1, the J call TRBJ2-6; D is undetermined. Germline V lookup: CDR1 DFQATT, CDR2 SNEGSKA (reference sequence). The CDR3 totals 17 residues. V was shortened by 0 bases and J by 0 bases, with 12 bases between the two germline ends. CDR3 nucleotide sequence: TGCAGTGCTAGAGATCGTCCGGTTAACTCTGGGGCCAACGTCCTGACTTTC. This gives the protein CSARDRPVNSGANVLTF.

J is TRBJ2-2 and V is TRBV6-4; unclear D gene. This CDR3 has 14 residues. V lost 8 bases to trimming and J lost 2 bases, with 12 bases between them. Germline CDR1 MRHNA, CDR2 SNTAGT. DNA for the CDR3: TGTGCCAGCCGATCGCCCGGTAACACCGGGGAGCTGTTTTTT. Its protein product is CASRSPGNTGELFF.

This clonotype appeared many times. This chain's CDR3 is CASSQEGRGTAYEQYF. Here the CDR3 DNA reads TGCGCCAGCAGCCAAGAAGGGAGAGGTACAGCCTACGAGCAGTACTTC. The chain is built from TRBV4-1 and TRBJ2-7; TRBD2 is a possible D gene (5 bases). CDR3 length: 16 residues. V was pared by 0 bases and J by 2 bases, with 14 bases between. Germline V CDR1 and CDR2: MGHRA, YSYEKL.

This clonotype appeared a few times. V is TRBV28 and J is TRBJ2-2; D unresolved. Trimming pared 5 bases from V and 6 bases from J, leaving 10 bases between. From germline, CDR1 is MDHEN and CDR2 SYDVKM. The CDR3 contains 13 residues. The chain's CDR3 is CASSPSPAGELFF. CDR3 nucleotide sequence: TGTGCCAGCAGTCCGTCGCCGGCCGGGGAGCTGTTTTTT.

The rearrangement joins TRBV2 to TRBJ2-3; TRBD1 matches 7 bases. Trimming took 1 base from V and 0 from J; bases not matched to a gene: 7. The CDR3 consists of 17 residues. The germline V gene encodes CDR1 SNHLY and CDR2 FYNNEI. DNA for the CDR3: TGTGCCAGCAGTGAAGAAAGGGCAGGGGGAAGCACAGATACGCAGTATTTT. As protein: CASSEERAGGSTDTQYF.

This clonotype is labeled as medium-sized (0.01 to 0.1%). The rearrangement links TRBV28 to TRBJ1-1, with D tentatively TRBD1 (5 bases). Looked up from germline, CDR1 is MDHEN and CDR2 is SYDVKM. The CDR3 totals 11 residues. V was clipped by 6 bases and J by 10 bases, with 12 bases between them. The CDR3 region is CASRRQTGAFF. The CDR3 nucleotides are TGTGCCAGCAGGCGACAGACCGGAGCTTTCTTT.

This clonotype was counted at least ten times. V gene TRBV10-3 combines with J gene TRBJ2-7; 7 bases line up with TRBD2. CDR1 and CDR2 (germline): ENHRY, SYGVKD. This CDR3 is built from 12 residues. Unmatched junction bases numbered 5, after V lost 11 bases and J lost 1 base. The chain's CDR3 is CAVRAGSYEQYF. CDR3 DNA sequence: TGTGCCGTCCGAGCGGGGTCCTACGAGCAGTACTTC.

The chain couples TRBV29-1 to TRBJ2-1, with 9 bases fitting TRBD2. V gave up 6 bases and J gave up 8 bases; unmatched junction bases: 11. Germline CDR1 is SQVTM and CDR2 is ANQGSEA. The CDR3 consists of 14 residues. CDR3 DNA sequence: TGCAGCGTCCTTAGCGGGAGAGCCGTCGATGAGCAGTTCTTC. It is translated as CSVLSGRAVDEQFF.

This clonotype was recorded many times. The chain carries TRBV6-2 or TRBV6-3 and TRBJ2-7; D gene ambiguous. This CDR3 has 13 residues. In germline, CDR1 is MNHEY, CDR2 SVGEGT. With 2 bases removed from V and 3 bases from J, the gap between germline ends came to 8 bases. CDR3 sequence reads: CASSYGVNYEQYF. CDR3 DNA: TGTGCCAGCAGTTACGGGGTTAACTACGAGCAGTACTTC.

This clonotype was counted many times. This chain uses TRBV12-3 or TRBV12-4 with TRBJ1-2; the D is unclear. Between the trimmed V and J ends, which lost 2 bases and 0 bases, there was a span of 4 bases. The CDR3 spans 13 residues. The CDR3 loop is CASSLQSNYGYTF. The CDR3 region has the DNA TGTGCCAGCAGTTTACAATCTAACTATGGCTACACCTTC.

This clonotype was recorded at least ten times. The V gene is TRBV20-1, the J gene TRBJ1-1; no definite D call. The germline V gene has CDR1 DFQATT and CDR2 SNEGSKA (reference sequence). V shed 5 bases and J shed 2 bases, with 6 bases lying between them. The CDR3 sequence is 11 residues long. The CDR3 coding sequence is TGCAGTGCTCCCTTAAACACTGAAGCTTTCTTT. Its protein is CSAPLNTEAFF.

This clonotype was picked up many times. The chain couples TRBV6-2 or TRBV6-3 to TRBJ2-5, with 10 nucleotides matching TRBD1. With 7 bases clipped from V and 5 bases from J, the junction kept 7 bases outside the gene matches. This CDR3 contains 14 residues. Per germline, CDR1 MNHEY and CDR2 SVGEGT. The CDR3 DNA sequence: TGTGCCAGCACCAGACAGGGGGCGCTTGAGACCCAGTACTTC. This encodes CASTRQGALETQYF.

This clonotype was counted ten times or more. The rearrangement uses TRBV5-4 and TRBJ1-3, with 11 bases matching TRBD1. Germline-derived CDR1 and CDR2 are SGHNT and YYREEE (reference sequence). This CDR3 is 17 amino acids long. V shed 3 bases and J 4 bases; nucleotides not matched to a gene: 9. The DNA for the CDR3 is TGTGCCAGCAGCTCCGACCGGGACAGGGGGACCGGAAACACCATATATTTT. This encodes CASSSDRDRGTGNTIYF.